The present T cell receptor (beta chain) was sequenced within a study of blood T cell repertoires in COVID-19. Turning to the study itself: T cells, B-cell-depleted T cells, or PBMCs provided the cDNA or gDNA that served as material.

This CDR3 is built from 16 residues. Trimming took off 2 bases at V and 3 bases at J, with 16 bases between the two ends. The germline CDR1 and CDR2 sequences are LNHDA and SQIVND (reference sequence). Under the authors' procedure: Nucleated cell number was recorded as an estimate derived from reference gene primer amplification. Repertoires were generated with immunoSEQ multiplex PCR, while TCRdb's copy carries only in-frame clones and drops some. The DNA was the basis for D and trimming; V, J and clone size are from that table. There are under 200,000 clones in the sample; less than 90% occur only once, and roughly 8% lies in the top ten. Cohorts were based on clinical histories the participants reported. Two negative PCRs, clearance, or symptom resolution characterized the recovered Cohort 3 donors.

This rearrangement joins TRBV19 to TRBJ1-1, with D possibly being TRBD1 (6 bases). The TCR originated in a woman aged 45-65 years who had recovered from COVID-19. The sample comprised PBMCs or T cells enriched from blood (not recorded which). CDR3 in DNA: TGTGCCAGTAGTATATTTGGGGGCGAGGGGCACACTGAAGCTTTCTTT. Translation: CASSIFGGEGHTEAFF.